Below, 21 T cell receptor beta chains from the same sample are listed, as sequenced in a study of T cells after somatic rescue of genetic block. Using immunoSEQ multiplex PCR, the repertoire was profiled, and TCRdb retains in-frame clones only, with some absent. The table has some 90,000 clones, about 90% seen once; the top ten hold around 1.6%. The sample comprised peripheral blood mononuclear cells (PBMCs). These receptors originate from a woman between 18 and 30 years old.

This sequence joins TRBV7-6 and TRBJ2-5, with 7 bases matching TRBD2. J lost 1 base, V lost 5 bases, and 10 bases had no gene match. The CDR3 length is 16 residues. Germline CDR1 and CDR2: SGHVS and FNYEAQ. The CDR3 DNA is TGTGCCAGCAGCCCCCCAGGACTAGTCTCCCAAGAGACCCAGTACTTC. Translating gives CASSPPGLVSQETQYF. Combining the CDR3 with reference TRBV7-6 and TRBJ2-5 gives the whole variable domain GAGVSQSPRYKVTKRGQDVALRCDPISGHVSLYWYRQALGQGPEFLTYFNYEAQQDKSGLPNDRFSAERPEGSISTLTIQRTEQRDSAMYRCASSPPGLVSQETQYFGPGTRLLVL.

This rearrangement joins TRBV30 to TRBJ1-5; D perhaps matches TRBD1 (5 bases). CDR1 and CDR2 (germline): GTSNPN, SVGIG (reference sequence). Trimming left V 0 bases short and J 5 bases short, with 11 bases between. The CDR3 runs 14 residues. The CDR3 is CAWSVGPGDQPQHF. In DNA, the CDR3 is TGTGCCTGGAGTGTAGGGCCGGGGGATCAGCCCCAGCATTTT.

The V call is TRBV15, the J call TRBJ1-4; 8 bases are a match to TRBD1. The CDR3 has 18 amino acids. Germline-derived CDR1 and CDR2 are LNHNV and YYDKDF (reference sequence). V was pared by 0 bases and J by 7 bases, with 13 bases of the junction left unmatched. This CDR3 reads CATSRDKGQVLRGEKLFF. The DNA for the CDR3 is TGTGCCACCAGCAGAGATAAGGGACAGGTCCTCAGGGGTGAAAAACTGTTTTTT.

This clone has just one count. This sequence joins TRBV19 and TRBJ2-3; 10 bases line up with TRBD2. Germline V CDR1 and CDR2: LNHDA, SQIVND (reference sequence). The J segment lost 0 bases and the V segment lost 9 bases, leaving 18 bases of the junction unmatched. This CDR3 comprises 19 residues. CDR3 nucleotides: TGTGCCAGCTACCCCAAGGGCCCCGGACTAGCGGCTAGCACAGATACGCAGTATTTT. Translated, it gives CASYPKGPGLAASTDTQYF.

In DNA, the CDR3 is TGTGCCAGCAGTCTACAGGGTTGGGCTTTCTTT. Its translation is CASSLQGWAFF. The rearrangement uses TRBV27 and TRBJ1-1, with a weak D call TRBD1 (6 bases). Germline V gives CDR1 MNHEY, CDR2 SMNVEV (reference sequence). This CDR3 region has 11 residues. Trimming took off 5 bases at V and 11 bases at J, with 12 bases between the two ends.

The chain is built from TRBV7-8 and TRBJ2-3; 10 nucleotides align to TRBD2. CDR1 and CDR2 (germline): SGHVS, FQNEAQ. The CDR3 covers 16 residues. Trimming removed 4 bases from V and 1 base from J; junction bases left unmatched: 5. CDR3 DNA sequence: TGTGCCAGCAGCTGGGCCCTAGCGGGAGGCACAGATACGCAGTATTTT. Its translation: CASSWALAGGTDTQYF.

The chain recombines TRBV18 with TRBJ1-2, with no clear D. The germline gives CDR1 KGHSH, CDR2 LQKENI. This CDR3 has 14 residues. Trimming removed 3 bases from V and 0 bases from J, with 8 bases in between. CDR3 in amino acids: CASSPLPANYGYTF. Written as DNA, the CDR3 is TGTGCCAGCTCACCTTTACCGGCTAACTATGGCTACACCTTC.

This clone was picked up one time. The gene calls are TRBV27 and TRBJ1-2, with D possibly TRBD1 on 6 matching bases. V dropped 3 bases and J dropped 5 bases, with 13 bases sitting between them. This CDR3 has 14 amino acids. Germline values: CDR1 MNHEY, CDR2 SMNVEV (reference sequence). The CDR3 is CASSLGGLPYGYTF. CDR3 sequence (DNA): TGTGCCAGCAGTTTGGGGGGCTTACCGTATGGCTACACCTTC.

The CDR3 DNA reads as TGTGCCAGTAGTATTTCCCCAGGGTCAACCTATGGCTACACCTTC. This encodes CASSISPGSTYGYTF. This chain connects TRBV19 to TRBJ1-2; D is perhaps TRBD1 (5 bases). The CDR3 is made up of 15 amino acids. Per germline, CDR1 LNHDA and CDR2 SQIVND (reference sequence). Trimming took off 3 bases at V and 4 bases at J, with 15 bases between the two ends.

The rearrangement uses TRBV6-5 and TRBJ1-4, with D tentatively TRBD1 (6 bases). V was shortened by 6 bases and J by 7 bases, with 15 bases between the two germline ends. The CDR3 loop spans 14 amino acids. CDR1 and CDR2 from the germline V gene are MNHEY and SVGAGI. CDR3 sequence: CASSPLGGVEKLFF. DNA of the CDR3: TGTGCCAGCAGCCCCTTGGGGGGCGTTGAAAAACTGTTTTTT.

The chain recombines TRBV5-4 with TRBJ2-5; 9 bases fit TRBD1. CDR1 and CDR2 from the germline V gene are SGHNT and YYREEE (reference sequence). V shed 4 bases, J shed 3 bases, and the junction held 7 bases outside the gene matches. CDR3 length: 15 amino acids. The CDR3 is CASSRTGERKETQYF. In nucleotides, the CDR3 is TGTGCCAGCAGCCGGACAGGGGAAAGGAAAGAGACCCAGTACTTC.

J is TRBJ2-2 and V is TRBV2; maybe TRBD1 (6 bases). The CDR3 totals 16 residues. V dropped 0 bases and J dropped 7 bases, with 15 bases sitting between them. The V gene's germline CDR1 is SNHLY and CDR2 FYNNEI. The CDR3 region has the DNA TGTGCCAGCAGTGAAGCAAGATCAGGGGTTGGCGGGGAGCTGTTTTTT. Translation: CASSEARSGVGGELFF.

This clone was detected a few times. The chain is built from TRBV6-5 and TRBJ1-1; 11 bases align to TRBD1. The junction had 6 bases not matched to a gene; V was cut back by 5 bases and J by 4 bases. CDR3 size: 15 residues. The V gene's germline CDR1 is MNHEY and CDR2 SVGAGI. The CDR3 DNA sequence: TGTGCCAGCAGTCGGACAGGGGGCTTAGGCACTGAAGCTTTCTTT. This codes for CASSRTGGLGTEAFF.

The CDR3 spells CATLNLGNGNTIYF. CDR3 sequence (DNA): TGTGCCACCCTCAATCTCGGAAACGGAAACACCATATATTTT. The genes are TRBV5-6 and TRBJ1-3; no reliable D call. Trimming removed 9 bases from V and 4 bases from J, with 17 bases in between. Germline V gene lookup returns CDR1 SGHDT and CDR2 YYEEEE. The length of the CDR3 is 14 residues.

V is TRBV2 and J is TRBJ2-2; D gene unclear. Germline CDR1 and CDR2: SNHLY and FYNNEI. Trimming removed 3 bases at V and 0 bases at J, with 8 bases between. This CDR3 spans 15 amino acids. The CDR3 sequence is CASSERATNTGELFF. The CDR3 DNA follows: TGTGCCAGCAGTGAGCGAGCGACGAACACCGGGGAGCTGTTTTTT. The full variable domain, completed using reference TRBV2 and TRBJ2-2, is EPEVTQTPSHQVTQMGQEVILRCVPISNHLYFYWYRQILGQKVEFLVSFYNNEISEKSEIFDDQFSVERPDGSNFTLKIRSTKLEDSAMYFCASSERATNTGELFFGEGSRLTVL.

The rearrangement uses TRBV11-2 and TRBJ1-2; no definite D call. CDR1 is SGHAT, CDR2 FQNNGV, per germline. This CDR3 is 15 amino acids long. V gave up 1 base and J gave up 7 bases, with 16 bases separating them. CDR3 bases: TGTGCCAGCAGCTTAGTGGGCGGAGCCCTTGGTGGCTACACCTTC. This codes for CASSLVGGALGGYTF.

The gene calls are TRBV6-1 and TRBJ2-7; TRBD1 agrees at 12 bases. V lost 10 bases to trimming and J lost 7 bases; unmatched junction nucleotides: 11. The CDR3 runs to 14 residues. The germline gives CDR1 MNHNS, CDR2 SASEGT. The CDR3 reads CATQRGDRGREQYF. DNA for the CDR3: TGTGCCACCCAGAGGGGGGACAGGGGGCGTGAGCAGTACTTC.

V usage is TRBV27 and J usage is TRBJ2-4; possibly TRBD1 or TRBD2 for D (5 bases each). This CDR3 contains 15 residues. Germline V gene data show CDR1 as MNHEY and CDR2 as SMNVEV (reference sequence). Trimming removed 8 bases from V and 0 bases from J, with 14 bases in between. CDR3 residues: CASSGMGQAKNIQYF. DNA for the CDR3: TGTGCCAGCTCGGGAATGGGGCAAGCCAAAAACATTCAGTACTTC.

The genes are TRBV10-3 and TRBJ1-1; D uncertain. Trimming took 3 bases from V and 1 from J, leaving 6 bases between them. CDR1 is ENHRY and CDR2 is SYGVKD in the germline V gene. The length of the CDR3 is 13 residues. Here the CDR3 DNA reads TGTGCCATCAGTGAAGGCCCGAACACTGAAGCTTTCTTT. The encoded protein is CAISEGPNTEAFF.

The chain recombines TRBV7-8 with TRBJ1-5; D not resolved. Trimming cost V 6 bases and J 0 bases, with 15 bases left between them. CDR3 length: 16 residues. The germline CDR1 and CDR2 sequences are SGHVS and FQNEAQ. The CDR3 nucleotides read TGTGCCAGCAGGGATTCGGGCCGTTATAGCAATCAGCCCCAGCATTTT. This gives the protein CASRDSGRYSNQPQHF.

This sequence joins TRBV2 and TRBJ2-1; TRBD2 aligns across 10 bases. The CDR3 extends over 14 amino acids. Germline CDR1 and CDR2: SNHLY and FYNNEI. J gave up 5 bases and V 8 bases, and 6 bases lay outside the gene matches. This CDR3 reads CASPRTSGNNEQFF. CDR3 coding DNA: TGTGCCAGCCCCCGGACTAGCGGTAACAATGAGCAGTTCTTC.